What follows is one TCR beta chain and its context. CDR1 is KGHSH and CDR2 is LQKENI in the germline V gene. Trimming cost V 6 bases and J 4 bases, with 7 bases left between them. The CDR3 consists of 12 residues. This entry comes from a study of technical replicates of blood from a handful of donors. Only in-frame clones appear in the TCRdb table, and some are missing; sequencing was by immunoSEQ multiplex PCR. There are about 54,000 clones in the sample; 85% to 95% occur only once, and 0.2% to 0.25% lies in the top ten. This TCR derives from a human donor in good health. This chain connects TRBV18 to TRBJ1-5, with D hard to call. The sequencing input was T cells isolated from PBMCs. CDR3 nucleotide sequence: TGTGCCAGCTCTCTGTTAAATCAGCCCCAGCATTTT. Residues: CASSLLNQPQHF.